This paragraph reports one T cell receptor (beta chain). This entry belongs to a study of blood T cell repertoires in COVID-19. Turning to the study itself: Samples representing acute and convalescent COVID-19 were sourced from the United States, Italy and Spain. The analysed material was cDNA or gDNA that came from T cells, B-cell-depleted T cells, or PBMCs.

Authors' analysis steps: Reference gene primers were amplified, and this amplification served to estimate nucleated cell counts. Using immunoSEQ multiplex PCR, the repertoire was profiled, and TCRdb retains in-frame clones only, with some absent. The DNA gave D and trimming, while V, J and clone size come from that table. Here the sample spans 250,000 to 300,000 clones, roughly 84% being singletons. V was pared by 7 bases and J by 3 bases, with 13 bases between. The CDR3 runs 13 residues. The germline V gene encodes CDR1 MNHNY and CDR2 SVGAGI (reference sequence). Sequencing was done on a sample of peripheral blood. The gene calls are TRBV6-6 and TRBJ2-7; no definite D call. The clonotype was recovered from a man aged 55-75 years with acute or convalescent COVID-19. CDR3: CASTKIGGYEQYF. In nucleotides, the CDR3 is TGTGCCAGCACCAAGATCGGCGGCTACGAGCAGTACTTC.